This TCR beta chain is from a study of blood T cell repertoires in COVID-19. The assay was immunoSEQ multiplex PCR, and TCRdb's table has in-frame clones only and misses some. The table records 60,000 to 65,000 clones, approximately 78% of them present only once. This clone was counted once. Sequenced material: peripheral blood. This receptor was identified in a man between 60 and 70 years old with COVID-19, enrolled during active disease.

The CDR3 coding sequence is TGTGCCAGCAGCTTTGGGACTAGCGGGATCACAGATACGCAGTATTTT. This encodes CASSFGTSGITDTQYF. The chain recombines TRBV7-6 with TRBJ2-3; TRBD2 aligns across 13 bases. The CDR3 runs 16 residues. The trim removed 3 bases at V and 2 bases at J, leaving 2 bases unmatched. Germline loops: CDR1 SGHVS, CDR2 FNYEAQ.